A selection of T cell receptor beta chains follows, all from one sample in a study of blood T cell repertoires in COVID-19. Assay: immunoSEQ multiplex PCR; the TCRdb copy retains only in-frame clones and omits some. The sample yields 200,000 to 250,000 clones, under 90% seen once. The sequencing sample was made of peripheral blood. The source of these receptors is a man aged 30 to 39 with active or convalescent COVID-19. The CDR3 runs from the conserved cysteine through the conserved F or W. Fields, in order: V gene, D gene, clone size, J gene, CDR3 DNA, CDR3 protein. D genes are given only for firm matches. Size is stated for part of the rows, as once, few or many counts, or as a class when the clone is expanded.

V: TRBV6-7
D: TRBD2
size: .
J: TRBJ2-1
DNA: TGTGCCAGCAGTCCCAGGACTAGCCTGAGCTCCTACAATGAGCAGTTCTTC
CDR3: CASSPRTSLSSYNEQFF

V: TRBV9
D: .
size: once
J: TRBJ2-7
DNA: TGTGCCAGCAGCGTAGATCCTGCAGGCGTCCCCGAGCAGTACTTC
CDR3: CASSVDPAGVPEQYF

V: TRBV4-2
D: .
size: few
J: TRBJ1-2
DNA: TGTGCCAGCAGCCAAGAGGGGAGACAGGCAACCCACTTC
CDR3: CASSQEGRQATHF

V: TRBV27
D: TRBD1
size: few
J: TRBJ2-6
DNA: TGTGCCAGCAGTTTATTACAGGGGAGTGGGGCCAACGTCCTGACTTTC
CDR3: CASSLLQGSGANVLTF

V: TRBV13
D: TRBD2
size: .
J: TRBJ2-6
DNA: TGTGCCAGCAGCTTAGGAGGGAGGGGAGGAGGTGGGGCCAACGTCCTGACTTTC
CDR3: CASSLGGRGGGGANVLTF

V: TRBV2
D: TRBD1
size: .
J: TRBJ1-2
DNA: TGTGCCAGCAGGGACCGGACAGGGGGCATTCTTGGTGGCTACACCTTC
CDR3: CASRDRTGGILGGYTF

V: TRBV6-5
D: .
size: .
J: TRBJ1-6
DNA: TGTGCCAGCAGCCTGGACAGAGGCCGGCCCCTCCACTTT
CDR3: CASSLDRGRPLHF

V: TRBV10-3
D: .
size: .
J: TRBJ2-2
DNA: TGTGCCATCAGTGAGTCCCTCGGAGGGGCGAACACCGGGGAGCTGTTTTTT
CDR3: CAISESLGGANTGELFF

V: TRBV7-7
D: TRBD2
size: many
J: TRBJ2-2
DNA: TGTGCTACTCGAGCGGGAGCGAACACCGGGGAGCTGTTTTTT
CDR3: CATRAGANTGELFF

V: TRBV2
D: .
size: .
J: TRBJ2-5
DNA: TGTGCCAGCAGAGGACAGCTAGGGCAAGAGACCCAGTACTTC
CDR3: CASRGQLGQETQYF

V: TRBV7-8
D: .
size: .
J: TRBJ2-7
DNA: TGTGCCAGCAGCTTAGAACAGGGCCGGGCCTACGAGCAGTACTTC
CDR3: CASSLEQGRAYEQYF

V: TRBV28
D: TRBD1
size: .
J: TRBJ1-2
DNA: TGTGCCTGGGGACAGGGGATCTATGGCTACACCTTC
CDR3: CAWGQGIYGYTF

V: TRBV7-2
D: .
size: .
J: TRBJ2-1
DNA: TGTGCCAGCAGCTTGGCCTCTAGGAATGAGCAGTTCTTC
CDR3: CASSLASRNEQFF

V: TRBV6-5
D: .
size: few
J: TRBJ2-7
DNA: TGTGCCAGCACTACAGATCTCACCTACGAGCAGTACTTC
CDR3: CASTTDLTYEQYF

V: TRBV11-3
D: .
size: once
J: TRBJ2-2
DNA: TGTGCCAGCAGCCGGTTCTTGAACACCGGGGAGCTGTTTTTT
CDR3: CASSRFLNTGELFF

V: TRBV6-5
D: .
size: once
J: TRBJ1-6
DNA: TGTGCCAGCAGTTACAAGGGAGGCCCCCTCCACTTT
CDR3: CASSYKGGPLHF

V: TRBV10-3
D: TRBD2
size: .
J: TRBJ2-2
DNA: TGTGCCATCAGTGTTGAAGCGGGGGCGAACACCGGGGAGCTGTTTTTT
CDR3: CAISVEAGANTGELFF

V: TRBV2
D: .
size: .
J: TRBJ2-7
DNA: TGTGCCAGCAGTGATTGGACTAACGAGCAGTACTTC
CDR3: CASSDWTNEQYF

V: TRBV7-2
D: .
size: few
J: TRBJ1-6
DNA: TGTGCCAGCAGCTTAAATTCAGGGCTCGTCACCCTCCACTTT
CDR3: CASSLNSGLVTLHF

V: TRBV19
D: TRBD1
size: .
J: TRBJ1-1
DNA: TGTGCCAGTAGTATCTTGCTAGGGACAGGGCGGAGGAACACTGAAGCTTTCTTT
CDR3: CASSILLGTGRRNTEAFF

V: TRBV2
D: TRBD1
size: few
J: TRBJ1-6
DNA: TGTGCCAGCAGTGACCCCGACAGGGCAACTTATAATTCACCCCTCCACTTT
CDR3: CASSDPDRATYNSPLHF

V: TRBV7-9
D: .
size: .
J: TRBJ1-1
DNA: TGTGCCAGCAGCTCTGAGGGGGACACTGAAGCTTTCTTT
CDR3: CASSSEGDTEAFF

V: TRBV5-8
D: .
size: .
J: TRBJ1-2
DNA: TGTGCCAGCAGCTTGGATGGAGGGTTGAAAAACTATGGCTACACCTTC
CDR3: CASSLDGGLKNYGYTF

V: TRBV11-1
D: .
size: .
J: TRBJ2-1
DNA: TGTGCCAGCAGCTTAATAGTGAATGAGCAGTTCTTC
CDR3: CASSLIVNEQFF

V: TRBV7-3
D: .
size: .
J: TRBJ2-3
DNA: TGTGCCAGCAGCTTCCTAGATACGCAGTATTTT
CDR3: CASSFLDTQYF

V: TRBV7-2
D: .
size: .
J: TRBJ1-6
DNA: TGTGCCAGCAGCCCCACCCGGCCCCAGGGTTATAATTCACCCCTCCACTTT
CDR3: CASSPTRPQGYNSPLHF

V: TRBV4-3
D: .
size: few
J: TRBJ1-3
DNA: TGCGCCAGCAGCCTGAGACATCACTCTGGAAACACCATATATTTT
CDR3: CASSLRHHSGNTIYF

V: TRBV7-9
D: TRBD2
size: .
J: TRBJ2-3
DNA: TGTGCCAGCAGCCAGAATCTAGCGGCGGGCACAGATACGCAGTATTTT
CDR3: CASSQNLAAGTDTQYF

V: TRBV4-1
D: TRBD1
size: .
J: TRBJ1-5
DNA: TGCGCCAGCAGCCAAGATCCGGGACAGGGCTTTGGGCAGCCCCAGCATTTT
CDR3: CASSQDPGQGFGQPQHF

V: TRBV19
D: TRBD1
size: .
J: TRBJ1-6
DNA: TGTGCCAGTAGTATTAGGGACAGCGGCTCACCCCTCCACTTT
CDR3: CASSIRDSGSPLHF

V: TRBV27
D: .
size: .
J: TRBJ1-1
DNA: TGTGCCAGCAGTCCACCGGGTCTCAAGGAAGCTTTCTTT
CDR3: CASSPPGLKEAFF

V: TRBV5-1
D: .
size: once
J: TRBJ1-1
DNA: TGCGCCAGCAGCTTGACACAGGGGAACACTGAAGCTTTCTTT
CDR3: CASSLTQGNTEAFF

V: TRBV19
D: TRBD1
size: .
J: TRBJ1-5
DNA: TGTGCCACCCAGGGGGGAGTGCAGCCCCAGCATTTT
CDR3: CATQGGVQPQHF

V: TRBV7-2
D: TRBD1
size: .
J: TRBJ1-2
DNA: TGTGCCAGCAGCGGGCCACAGGGGTATGGCTACACCTTC
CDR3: CASSGPQGYGYTF